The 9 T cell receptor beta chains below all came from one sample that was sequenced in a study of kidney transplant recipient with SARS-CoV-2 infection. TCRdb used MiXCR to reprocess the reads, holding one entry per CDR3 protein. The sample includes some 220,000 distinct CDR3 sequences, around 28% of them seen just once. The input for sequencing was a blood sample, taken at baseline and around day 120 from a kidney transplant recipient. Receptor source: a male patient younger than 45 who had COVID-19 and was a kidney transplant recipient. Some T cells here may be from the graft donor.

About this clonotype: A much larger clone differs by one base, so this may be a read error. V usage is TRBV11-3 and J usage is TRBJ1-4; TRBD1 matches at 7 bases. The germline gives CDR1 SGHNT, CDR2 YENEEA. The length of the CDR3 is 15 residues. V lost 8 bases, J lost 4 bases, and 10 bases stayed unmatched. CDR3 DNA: TGTGCCAGCGAGCAACCGGGACAGCTTAATGAAAAACTGTTTTTT. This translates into CASEQPGQLNEKLFF.

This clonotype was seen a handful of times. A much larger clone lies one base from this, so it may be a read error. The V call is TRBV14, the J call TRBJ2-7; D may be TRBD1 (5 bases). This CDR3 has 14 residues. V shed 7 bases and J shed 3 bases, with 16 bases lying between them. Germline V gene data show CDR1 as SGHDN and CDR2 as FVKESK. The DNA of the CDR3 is TGTGCCAGCAATCCGGACAAAAGTTACTACGAGCAGTACTTC. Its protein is CASNPDKSYYEQYF.

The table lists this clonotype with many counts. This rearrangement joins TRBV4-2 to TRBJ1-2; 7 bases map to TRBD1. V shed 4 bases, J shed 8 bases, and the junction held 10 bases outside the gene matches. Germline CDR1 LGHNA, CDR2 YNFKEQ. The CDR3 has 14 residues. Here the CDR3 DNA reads TGTGCCAGCAGCCCCGTAGAGGGGGCAGCCGGCTACACCTTC. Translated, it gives CASSPVEGAAGYTF.

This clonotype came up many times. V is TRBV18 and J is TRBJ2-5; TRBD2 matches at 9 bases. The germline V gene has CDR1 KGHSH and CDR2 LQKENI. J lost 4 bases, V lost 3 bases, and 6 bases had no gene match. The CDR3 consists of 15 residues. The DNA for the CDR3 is TGTGCCAGCTCACCGACCTTTAGCGGGGGAGAGACCCAGTACTTC. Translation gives CASSPTFSGGETQYF.

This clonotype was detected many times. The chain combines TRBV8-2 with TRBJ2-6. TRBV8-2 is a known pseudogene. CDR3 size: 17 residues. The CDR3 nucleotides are TGTGGCAGGTGCGGCAGGATAACACAAAGTCGGGCCAACGTCCTGACTTTC. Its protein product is CGRCGRITQSRANVLTF.

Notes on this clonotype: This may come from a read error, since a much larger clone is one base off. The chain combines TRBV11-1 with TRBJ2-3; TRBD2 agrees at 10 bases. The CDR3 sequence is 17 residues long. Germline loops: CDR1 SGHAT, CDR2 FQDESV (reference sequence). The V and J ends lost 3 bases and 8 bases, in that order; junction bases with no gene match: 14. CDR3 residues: CASSLCPSGRALGTQYF. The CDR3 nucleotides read TGTGCCAGCAGCTTGTGCCCAAGCGGGAGGGCCTTAGGTACGCAGTATTTT.

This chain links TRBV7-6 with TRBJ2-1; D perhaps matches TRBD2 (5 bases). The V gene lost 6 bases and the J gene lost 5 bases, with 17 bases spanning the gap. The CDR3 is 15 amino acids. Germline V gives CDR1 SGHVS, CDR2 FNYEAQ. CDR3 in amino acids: CASSPNWGADNEQFF. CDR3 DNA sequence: TGTGCCAGCAGTCCTAACTGGGGAGCCGACAATGAGCAGTTCTTC.

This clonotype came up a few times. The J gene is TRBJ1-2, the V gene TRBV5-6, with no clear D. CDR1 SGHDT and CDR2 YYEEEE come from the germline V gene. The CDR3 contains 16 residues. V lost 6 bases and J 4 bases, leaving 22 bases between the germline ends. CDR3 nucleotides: TGTGCCAGCAACCCAGGCAATAGTCGAAAGACCTATGGCTACACCTTC. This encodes CASNPGNSRKTYGYTF.

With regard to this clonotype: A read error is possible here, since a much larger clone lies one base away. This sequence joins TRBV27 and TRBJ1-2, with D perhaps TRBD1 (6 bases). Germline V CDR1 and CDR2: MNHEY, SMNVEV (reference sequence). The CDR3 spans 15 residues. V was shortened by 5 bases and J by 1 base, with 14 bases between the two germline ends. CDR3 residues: CASSPWTESNYGYTF. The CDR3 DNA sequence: TGTGCCAGCAGTCCCTGGACAGAGAGTAACTATGGCTACACCTTC.